This TCR beta chain was identified in a study of blood T cell repertoires in COVID-19. Sequencing was performed with immunoSEQ multiplex PCR; in TCRdb, only in-frame clones are kept and a portion is missing. The data hold some 300,000 clones, with about 86% observed a single time. This sequence originates from a woman aged 65 to 85 with COVID-19, enrolled during active disease. Material for sequencing was peripheral blood.

The CDR3 nucleotides are TGTGCCAGCAGCTTAGACAGGGGACGCGAGCAGTTCTTC. This sequence encodes CASSLDRGREQFF. V usage is TRBV7-2 and J usage is TRBJ2-1; the match to TRBD1 covers 7 bases. The CDR3 covers 13 residues. V shed 1 base, J shed 10 bases, and the junction held 4 bases outside the gene matches. Germline values: CDR1 SGHTA, CDR2 FQGNSA.